This passage covers 30 T cell receptor beta chains from one sample sequenced in a study of CD8 T cells in ankylosing spondylitis. TCRdb ran MiXCR on the 5' RACE reads and lists one entry per CDR3 protein. The table records 250,000 to 300,000 distinct CDR3 sequences, 15% to 20% of them present only once. Material for sequencing was blood, either unsorted or a sorted T cell fraction (not recorded which). These receptors originate from a male donor with ankylosing spondylitis or in good health (not recorded which).

This chain connects TRBV14 to TRBJ2-1, with D perhaps TRBD1 or TRBD2 (5 bases each). Germline CDR1 is SGHDN and CDR2 is FVKESK. The germline V and J ends were trimmed by 3 bases and 12 bases, with 15 bases remaining between them. The CDR3 length is 13 residues. The CDR3 loop reads CASSQPPSGTQFF. As DNA, the CDR3 is TGTGCCAGCAGCCAGCCCCCTTCCGGGACGCAGTTCTTC.

This chain links TRBV5-1 with TRBJ2-1, with 8 bases identical to TRBD2. Germline trimming cut 4 bases from V and 5 bases from J; bases unmatched to any gene: 11. The CDR3 runs to 16 residues. The V gene's germline CDR1 is SGHRS and CDR2 YFSETQ. In DNA form, the CDR3 reads TGCGCCAGCAGCCCCCAGAGAGCGGGAGTCGACAATGAGCAGTTCTTC. This gives the protein CASSPQRAGVDNEQFF. Using reference TRBV5-1 and TRBJ2-1 for the parts outside the CDR3, the full variable domain is KAGVTQTPRYLIKTRGQQVTLSCSPISGHRSVSWYQQTPGQGLQFLFEYFSETQRNKGNFPGRFSGRQFSNSRSEMNVSTLELGDSALYLCASSPQRAGVDNEQFFGPGTRLTVL.

This clonotype was seen many times. This sequence joins TRBV12-5 and TRBJ2-3; 11 bases align to TRBD1. This CDR3 comprises 14 residues. V dropped 5 bases and J dropped 4; count of bases not matched to a gene: 2. Germline lookup yields CDR1 LGHNT and CDR2 FRNRAP. CDR3 bases: TGTGCTAGTGGTCCGGGACAGGGGGCAGATACGCAGTATTTT. This sequence encodes CASGPGQGADTQYF.

This clonotype appeared many times. This chain links TRBV13 with TRBJ2-7, with TRBD2 matching over 11 bases. Trimming took 3 bases from V and 1 from J; bases not matched to a gene: 2. Germline V CDR1 and CDR2: PRHDT, FYEKMQ (reference sequence). This CDR3 is built from 15 residues. The CDR3 loop reads CASSLGLADSYEQYF. In DNA, the CDR3 is TGTGCCAGCAGCTTGGGACTAGCGGATTCCTACGAGCAGTACTTC.

The DNA of the CDR3 is TGTGCCAGCAGTTTAGCGCAAGGCCCAGGGGTTGGCTACACCTTC. It codes for CASSLAQGPGVGYTF. The chain is built from TRBV12-3 or TRBV12-4 and TRBJ1-2; D may be TRBD1 (6 bases). The V end was cut by 0 bases, the J end by 7 bases, with 15 bases between. The CDR3 has 15 residues.

This clonotype has ten or more counts. The chain is built from TRBV7-2 and TRBJ2-1, with TRBD2 identical over 7 bases. CDR3 length: 12 amino acids. Unmatched junction bases numbered 3, after V lost 4 bases and J lost 9 bases. Germline CDR1 and CDR2: SGHTA and FQGNSA. The CDR3 DNA follows: TGTGCCAGCAGCTCTAGCGGTGTTGAGCAGTTCTTC. Protein sequence: CASSSSGVEQFF.

The chain couples TRBV9 to TRBJ2-1, with D perhaps TRBD2 (5 bases). The CDR3 is 14 residues long. V shed 6 bases and J shed 4 bases, with 14 bases lying between them. CDR1 SGDLS and CDR2 YYNGEE come from the germline V gene. DNA of the CDR3: TGTGCCAGCAAGGAGGCAGATGGGTACAATGAGCAGTTCTTC. It codes for CASKEADGYNEQFF.

This chain connects TRBV12-3 or TRBV12-4 to TRBJ2-6; D is uncertain. The V and J ends lost 4 bases and 0 bases respectively, with 10 bases between them. The CDR3 consists of 16 residues. As DNA, the CDR3 is TGTGCCAGCAGTTCCCCACAGAGCTCTGGGGCCAACGTCCTGACTTTC. Protein: CASSSPQSSGANVLTF.

As for this clonotype: A read error may produce the germline difference seen at one junction end. This chain joins TRBV15 and TRBJ2-1; no reliable D call. The CDR3 has 12 residues. The germline V gene encodes CDR1 LNHNV and CDR2 YYDKDF (reference sequence). The CDR3 DNA reads TGTGCCACCAGCAGAGGAGGAAATGGGCAGTTCTTC. Residues: CATSRGGNGQFF.

CDR3 DNA: TGTGCCAGCAGTCTCGGACAGGGAATCTACGAGCAGTACTTC. Amino acids: CASSLGQGIYEQYF. V is TRBV27 and J is TRBJ2-7; 8 bases map to TRBD1. Germline assignment: CDR1 MNHEY and CDR2 SMNVEV (reference sequence). This CDR3 has 14 residues. V lost 5 bases to trimming and J lost 3 bases; unmatched junction nucleotides: 6.

The chain employs TRBV4-1 and TRBJ2-1; D unresolved. The CDR3 contains 14 residues. The germline CDR1 and CDR2 sequences are MGHRA and YSYEKL. V was shortened by 0 bases and J by 4 bases, with 7 bases between the two germline ends. The CDR3 DNA reads TGCGCCAGCAGCCAAGATCACTTATACAATGAGCAGTTCTTC. It is translated as CASSQDHLYNEQFF.

V usage is TRBV4-2 and J usage is TRBJ2-3, with D possibly being TRBD1 or TRBD2 (6 bases each). Germline values: CDR1 LGHNA, CDR2 YNFKEQ. The CDR3 is made up of 16 amino acids. V was trimmed by 6 bases and J by 3 bases, leaving 19 bases between them. The DNA for the CDR3 is TGTGCCAGCAGACTGCTGGAGGGGGAGAGGACAGATACGCAGTATTTT. Translation gives CASRLLEGERTDTQYF.

At least ten counts were recorded for this clonotype. The chain couples TRBV5-1 to TRBJ2-7, with 7 bases lining up with TRBD1. Germline CDR1 and CDR2: SGHRS and YFSETQ. V lost 0 bases to trimming and J lost 3 bases; unmatched junction nucleotides: 9. The CDR3 is 16 amino acids. This CDR3 is CASSLDFGTVYYEQYF. CDR3 coding DNA: TGCGCCAGCAGCTTGGATTTTGGGACAGTTTACTACGAGCAGTACTTC.

This clonotype was counted a few times. The rearrangement links TRBV2 to TRBJ2-3; D might be TRBD1 (5 bases). Germline values: CDR1 SNHLY, CDR2 FYNNEI. This CDR3 has 16 amino acids. Trimming removed 6 bases from V and 0 bases from J, with 16 bases in between. Here the CDR3 reads CASSPGASTSTDTQYF. The CDR3 DNA reads as TGTGCCAGCAGCCCTGGGGCTTCGACGAGCACAGATACGCAGTATTTT.

This clonotype has only a few counts. This rearrangement joins TRBV12-3 or TRBV12-4 to TRBJ2-3; 10 bases are a match to TRBD2. The CDR3 length is 15 residues. The V and J ends lost 5 bases and 2 bases, in that order; junction bases with no gene match: 4. The CDR3 DNA sequence: TGTGCCAGCAGTCAGACTAGCGGGCACACAGATACGCAGTATTTT. Encoded protein: CASSQTSGHTDTQYF.

This clonotype was recorded a few times. V is TRBV27 and J is TRBJ2-7; 10 positions match TRBD1. CDR1 and CDR2 from the germline V gene are MNHEY and SMNVEV (reference sequence). The CDR3 loop spans 14 amino acids. With 3 bases clipped from V and 7 bases from J, the junction kept 6 bases outside the gene matches. As DNA, the CDR3 is TGTGCCAGCAGTTTGTCCCGGGACAGGGGTGAGCAGTACTTC. Protein: CASSLSRDRGEQYF.

J is TRBJ2-5 and V is TRBV12-3 or TRBV12-4; D call uncertain. V lost 6 bases, J lost 5 bases, and 10 bases lay in between. The CDR3 length is 12 residues. For the CDR3, the DNA is TGTGCCAGCAGGACCGATGCGGAGACCCAGTACTTC. Translated, it gives CASRTDAETQYF.

This clonotype was detected many times. This sequence joins TRBV14 and TRBJ2-7; TRBD2 is a possible D gene (7 bases). The V end was cut by 7 bases, the J end by 5 bases, with 24 bases between. The germline gives CDR1 SGHDN, CDR2 FVKESK. This CDR3 has 16 amino acids. CDR3 residues: CASTFLPGAGVHEQYF. The CDR3 DNA is TGTGCCAGCACATTCCTCCCAGGGGCGGGAGTACACGAGCAGTACTTC.

This clonotype was observed many times. The V gene is TRBV14, the J gene TRBJ2-2; 9 bases are shared with TRBD2. Germline values: CDR1 SGHDN, CDR2 FVKESK. V lost 4 bases, J lost 7 bases, and 4 bases stayed unmatched. CDR3 length: 14 amino acids. The CDR3, as DNA: TGTGCCAGCAGCCGGACTAGCGTGAACGGGGAGCTGTTTTTT. As protein: CASSRTSVNGELFF.

The chain joins TRBV29-1 to TRBJ2-4; no clear D. Trimming took 2 bases from V and 8 from J, leaving 10 bases between them. CDR3 length equals 12 residues. The germline V gene encodes CDR1 SQVTM and CDR2 ANQGSEA. The CDR3 region has the DNA TGCAGCGTTGAATCCGGGTCCGACATTCAGTACTTC. It is translated as CSVESGSDIQYF.

The genes are TRBV7-8 and TRBJ2-1; D gene ambiguous. CDR1 and CDR2 from the germline V gene are SGHVS and FQNEAQ. The V end was cut by 1 base, the J end by 9 bases, with 16 bases between. CDR3 length: 15 residues. This CDR3 is CASSLVPRPDSEQFF. The CDR3 nucleotides read TGTGCCAGCAGCTTAGTGCCGCGGCCTGATTCTGAGCAGTTCTTC.

This clonotype has a handful of counts. The rearrangement links TRBV4-1 to TRBJ2-1; 7 bases are a match to TRBD1. Per the germline V gene, CDR1 is MGHRA and CDR2 is YSYEKL. This CDR3 comprises 15 residues. Trimming cost V 4 bases and J 1 base; bases outside gene matches: 4. Here the CDR3 DNA reads TGCGCCAGCAGCCCCGACAGGGATTCCTACAATGAGCAGTTCTTC. Encoded protein: CASSPDRDSYNEQFF.

This clonotype was recorded a few times. The chain carries TRBV29-1 and TRBJ2-7, with 10 bases identical to TRBD2. The J segment lost 3 bases and the V segment lost 6 bases, leaving 8 bases of the junction unmatched. The CDR3 totals 14 residues. CDR1 and CDR2 from the germline V gene are SQVTM and ANQGSEA. The CDR3 protein is CSVTLAGAYYEQYF. The DNA for the CDR3 is TGCAGCGTCACCCTAGCGGGAGCTTACTACGAGCAGTACTTC.

This chain joins TRBV7-3 and TRBJ2-7; TRBD1 agrees at 7 bases. The germline V gene has CDR1 SGHTA and CDR2 FQGTGA. CDR3 length: 15 residues. The trim removed 0 bases at V and 3 bases at J, leaving 5 bases unmatched. The DNA for the CDR3 is TGTGCCAGCAGCTTAACAGGCAACAGGGGCTACGAGCAGTACTTC. It codes for CASSLTGNRGYEQYF.

The chain links TRBV9 to TRBJ1-2; no clear D. Germline V gives CDR1 SGDLS, CDR2 YYNGEE. This CDR3 comprises 15 residues. The V end lost 0 bases, the J end lost 3 bases, and 12 bases lay between the germline ends. CDR3 sequence (DNA): TGTGCCAGCAGCGTAGGAAGAGACGACCACTATGGCTACACCTTC. The encoded protein is CASSVGRDDHYGYTF.

This clonotype was counted between two and nine times. CDR3 sequence (DNA): TGTGCCATCAGTGAGTCTTCTATACAGATCCAAGAGACCCAGTACTTC. This encodes CAISESSIQIQETQYF. This rearrangement joins TRBV10-3 to TRBJ2-5; no clear D. V lost 0 bases, J lost 1 base, and 12 bases lay in between. The CDR3 is made up of 16 amino acids. Germline V CDR1 and CDR2: ENHRY, SYGVKD.

The chain is built from TRBV6-4 and TRBJ2-2; 9 nucleotides agree with TRBD1. This CDR3 is built from 22 residues. Germline trimming cut 5 bases from V and 0 bases from J; bases unmatched to any gene: 22. Germline values: CDR1 MRHNA, CDR2 SNTAGT. The DNA for the CDR3 is TGTGCCAGCAGTAGAGCTCGGAAGACAATCGGGACAGGGCAGGCGAACACCGGGGAGCTGTTTTTT. It yields the protein CASSRARKTIGTGQANTGELFF.

The rearrangement joins TRBV4-1 to TRBJ2-7; D gene ambiguous. CDR3 length: 14 residues. Trimming cost V 2 bases and J 3 bases, with 11 bases left between them. CDR1 and CDR2 from the germline V gene are MGHRA and YSYEKL. DNA for the CDR3: TGCGCCAGCAGCCAATTTCAACAGAGCTACGAGCAGTACTTC. Protein product: CASSQFQQSYEQYF.

The rearrangement uses TRBV7-2 and TRBJ2-7; D possibly corresponds to TRBD1 (6 bases). V was trimmed by 4 bases and J by 5 bases, leaving 12 bases between them. CDR1 SGHTA and CDR2 FQGNSA come from the germline V gene. There are 13 residues in the CDR3. The CDR3 bases are TGTGCCAGCAGCTCGACGACAGGCCACGAGCAGTACTTC. As protein: CASSSTTGHEQYF.

In nucleotides, the CDR3 is TGCAGCCCCGATACGGGGGGCCATCAGCCCCAGCATTTT. This codes for CSPDTGGHQPQHF. The chain combines TRBV29-1 with TRBJ1-5; D perhaps matches TRBD1 (6 bases). CDR1 and CDR2 (germline): SQVTM, ANQGSEA. CDR3 length equals 13 residues. V lost 8 bases and J lost 5, with 16 bases in between. The whole variable domain, filled in from reference TRBV29-1 and TRBJ1-5, reads SAVISQKPSRDICQRGTSLTIQCQVDSQVTMMFWYRQQPGQSLTLIATANQGSEATYESGFVIDKFPISRPNLTFSTLTVSNMSPEDSSIYLCSPDTGGHQPQHFGDGTRLSIL.